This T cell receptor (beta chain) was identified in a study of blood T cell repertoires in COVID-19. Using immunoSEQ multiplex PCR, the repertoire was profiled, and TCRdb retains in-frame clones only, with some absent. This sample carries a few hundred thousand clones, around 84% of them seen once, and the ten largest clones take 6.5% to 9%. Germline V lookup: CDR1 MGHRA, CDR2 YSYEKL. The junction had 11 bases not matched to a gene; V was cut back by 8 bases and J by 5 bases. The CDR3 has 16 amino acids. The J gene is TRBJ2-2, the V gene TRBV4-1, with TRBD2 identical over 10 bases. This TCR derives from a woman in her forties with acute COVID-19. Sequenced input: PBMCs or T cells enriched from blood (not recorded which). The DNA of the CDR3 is TGCGCCAGCCGGCTAGCGGGAGACGTTAGGACCGGGGAGCTGTTTTTT. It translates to CASRLAGDVRTGELFF.